Below, 7 T cell receptor beta chains from the same sample are listed, as sequenced in a study of cytomegalovirus exposure and HLA in healthy donors. Use of 60 Vbeta and 13 Jbeta primers characterized the PCR. Some clones are missing from TCRdb's copy, which holds only in-frame ones; the method was immunoSEQ multiplex PCR. The sample consists of under 150,000 clones, about 78% of them appearing once. Sequenced sample: PBMCs. Source of these receptors: a human donor in good health.

This clone was seen only once. The chain uses TRBV29-1 and TRBJ2-7, with 8 bases aligning to TRBD2. Germline loops: CDR1 SQVTM, CDR2 ANQGSEA. CDR3 length: 14 residues. V was clipped by 7 bases and J by 0 bases; unmatched bases: 8. The CDR3, as DNA: TGCAGCGCCGCCGGGGGGGTATCCTCCTACGAGCAGTACTTC. Its protein is CSAAGGVSSYEQYF.

Only a few counts were recorded for this clone. The chain carries TRBV5-1 and TRBJ1-1; no clear D gene. Germline-derived CDR1 and CDR2 are SGHRS and YFSETQ. This CDR3 spans 13 amino acids. Trimming left V 3 bases short and J 5 bases short, with 11 bases between. For the CDR3, the DNA is TGCGCCAGCAGCTCAGGTATTCGAACTGAAGCTTTCTTT. As protein: CASSSGIRTEAFF.

The chain links TRBV11-3 to TRBJ2-2, with 8 bases that match TRBD1. V lost 5 bases, J lost 2 bases, and 4 bases stayed unmatched. The CDR3 totals 15 residues. Germline V lookup: CDR1 SGHNT, CDR2 YENEEA. DNA of the CDR3: TGTGCCAGCAGCACGACAGGGGTTAACACCGGGGAGCTGTTTTTT. Translating it yields CASSTTGVNTGELFF.

J is TRBJ2-7 and V is TRBV6-5; 11 bases are shared with TRBD1. This CDR3 has 14 residues. In germline, CDR1 is MNHEY, CDR2 SVGAGI. J was trimmed by 3 bases and V by 7 bases; bases with no gene match: 5. CDR3 residues: CASKPGTGGYEQYF. The CDR3, as DNA: TGTGCCAGCAAGCCCGGGACAGGGGGCTACGAGCAGTACTTC.

This clone was counted between two and nine times. The rearrangement links TRBV4-2 to TRBJ2-5; 8 nucleotides line up with TRBD2. The trim removed 0 bases at V and 0 bases at J, leaving 12 bases unmatched. Germline values: CDR1 LGHNA, CDR2 YNFKEQ. The CDR3 contains 19 residues. In DNA form, the CDR3 reads TGTGCCAGCAGCCAAGACGGAAGACTAGCGCGACGGTACCAAGAGACCCAGTACTTC. This encodes CASSQDGRLARRYQETQYF.

V gene TRBV29-1 combines with J gene TRBJ2-1, with D possibly TRBD2 on 5 matching bases. Germline CDR1 and CDR2: SQVTM and ANQGSEA. Trimming pared 1 base from V and 9 bases from J, leaving 13 bases between. CDR3 length: 13 residues. The CDR3 nucleotides read TGCAGCGTTGAAGTGTCGGGGTTTGGTGAGCAGTTCTTC. This translates into CSVEVSGFGEQFF.

The chain employs TRBV9 and TRBJ2-1; 8 nucleotides agree with TRBD2. Unmatched junction bases numbered 5, after V lost 0 bases and J lost 6 bases. The germline V gene encodes CDR1 SGDLS and CDR2 YYNGEE. The CDR3 contains 15 residues. The CDR3 reads CASSVDNAGGNEQFF. The CDR3 DNA reads as TGTGCCAGCAGCGTAGACAATGCGGGGGGCAATGAGCAGTTCTTC.